Each of the 17 T cell receptor beta chains below was sequenced from the same sample in a study of blood T cell repertoires in COVID-19. Clones were sequenced by immunoSEQ multiplex PCR, and TCRdb holds only the in-frame ones, with some missing. Among roughly 300,000 clones listed, 65% to 90% were seen once. Sequencing used peripheral blood. The receptor set was obtained from a human donor in a cohort sampled during active COVID-19.

This sequence joins TRBV5-1 and TRBJ2-7, with TRBD2 as a possible D gene (6 bases). This CDR3 contains 16 residues. The V gene lost 0 bases and the J gene lost 1 base, with 14 bases spanning the gap. The germline gives CDR1 SGHRS, CDR2 YFSETQ. The CDR3 loop is CASSLAKMGGSYEQYF. CDR3 DNA: TGCGCCAGCAGCTTGGCCAAGATGGGGGGATCCTACGAGCAGTACTTC.

The rearrangement joins TRBV19 to TRBJ1-5; no reliable D call. CDR1 LNHDA and CDR2 SQIVND come from the germline V gene (reference sequence). This CDR3 is 15 amino acids long. V lost 9 bases, J lost 0 bases, and 15 bases lay in between. The CDR3 DNA reads as TGTGCCAGGATGGGAGGGCGGTCTAGCAATCAGCCCCAGCATTTT. Its protein product is CARMGGRSSNQPQHF.

This clone has a single count. V and J are TRBV3-1 (or the pseudogene TRBV3-2) and TRBJ1-2, with 7 bases identical to TRBD1. CDR1 is LGHDT, CDR2 YNNKEL, per germline (reference sequence). CDR3 length equals 13 residues. The trim removed 4 bases at V and 4 bases at J, leaving 3 bases unmatched. The CDR3 bases are TGTGCCAGCAGCCCTGGGACAGCCTATGGCTACACCTTC. Translated, it gives CASSPGTAYGYTF.

The chain links TRBV24-1 to TRBJ1-1; no definite D call. Trimming took 7 bases from V and 1 from J, leaving 9 bases between them. Germline V gene lookup returns CDR1 KGHDR and CDR2 SFDVKD. The CDR3 contains 13 residues. Written as DNA, the CDR3 is TGTGCCACCAGACGAAAACAGAACACTGAAGCTTTCTTT. It yields the protein CATRRKQNTEAFF.

V gene TRBV11-3 combines with J gene TRBJ2-1, with 8 bases that match TRBD2. The CDR3 has 14 residues. CDR1 and CDR2 (germline): SGHNT, YENEEA. V lost 0 bases to trimming and J lost 10 bases; unmatched junction nucleotides: 5. The CDR3 loop is CASSLDPGGPEQFF. The CDR3, as DNA: TGTGCCAGCAGCTTAGACCCGGGGGGGCCCGAGCAGTTCTTC.

This sequence joins TRBV7-9 and TRBJ1-5; no clear D. CDR3 length equals 13 residues. Germline CDR1 SEHNR, CDR2 FQNEAQ (reference sequence). V dropped 5 bases and J dropped 8 bases, with 13 bases sitting between them. Here the CDR3 reads CASSPRGGKPQHF. CDR3 DNA sequence: TGTGCCAGCAGCCCGCGAGGAGGGAAGCCCCAGCATTTT. The full variable domain, with the rest looked up from reference TRBV7-9 and TRBJ1-5, is DTGVSQNPRHKITKRGQNVTFRCDPISEHNRLYWYRQTLGQGPEFLTYFQNEAQLEKSRLLSDRFSAERPKGSFSTLEIQRTEQGDSAMYLCASSPRGGKPQHFGDGTRLSIL.

In nucleotides, the CDR3 is TGTGCCAGCAGTCCAACCCGACAGGGGTCCTACAATGAGCAGTTCTTC. Amino acid sequence: CASSPTRQGSYNEQFF. V and J are TRBV2 and TRBJ2-1, with 8 bases fitting TRBD1. This CDR3 has 16 amino acids. J lost 1 base, V lost 5 bases, and 7 bases had no gene match. Germline-derived CDR1 and CDR2 are SNHLY and FYNNEI.

The chain is built from TRBV5-1 and TRBJ2-2, with 9 bases identical to TRBD1. Germline V gene lookup returns CDR1 SGHRS and CDR2 YFSETQ. The CDR3 length is 15 residues. J was trimmed by 6 bases and V by 0 bases; bases with no gene match: 3. CDR3 in DNA: TGCGCCAGCAGCTTGGACAGGGGGCCGGCCGGGGAGCTGTTTTTT. Amino acids: CASSLDRGPAGELFF. The variable domain in full, with the rest retrieved from reference TRBV5-1 and TRBJ2-2, is KAGVTQTPRYLIKTRGQQVTLSCSPISGHRSVSWYQQTPGQGLQFLFEYFSETQRNKGNFPGRFSGRQFSNSRSEMNVSTLELGDSALYLCASSLDRGPAGELFFGEGSRLTVL.

The CDR3, as DNA: TGTGCCAGCAGCCAAAGCTCCTACCGACAGGGCCCAGATACGCAGTATTTT. Residues: CASSQSSYRQGPDTQYF. V is TRBV4-2 and J is TRBJ2-3; 7 bases are shared with TRBD1. The V and J ends lost 2 bases and 4 bases, in that order; junction bases with no gene match: 12. The CDR3 loop spans 17 amino acids. Germline V gene lookup returns CDR1 LGHNA and CDR2 YNFKEQ.

V is TRBV2 and J is TRBJ1-2; D unresolved. V was trimmed by 4 bases and J by 6 bases, leaving 12 bases between them. The CDR3 spans 13 residues. CDR1 is SNHLY, CDR2 FYNNEI, per germline. The CDR3 nucleotides are TGTGCCAGCAGTGTGATAGAAGTGAATGGCTACACCTTC. It translates to CASSVIEVNGYTF. Full variable domain (outside the CDR3, taken from reference TRBV2 and TRBJ1-2): EPEVTQTPSHQVTQMGQEVILRCVPISNHLYFYWYRQILGQKVEFLVSFYNNEISEKSEIFDDQFSVERPDGSNFTLKIRSTKLEDSAMYFCASSVIEVNGYTFGSGTRLTVV.

The chain links TRBV24-1 to TRBJ1-2; D not resolved. With 1 base removed from V and 7 bases from J, the gap between germline ends came to 9 bases. Per germline, CDR1 KGHDR and CDR2 SFDVKD. The CDR3 is made up of 13 amino acids. The CDR3 DNA reads TGTGCCACCAGTGATTTAGCACAGCTTGGCTACACCTTC. Translation gives CATSDLAQLGYTF.

The chain employs TRBV6-5 and TRBJ1-1, with no clear D. The CDR3 sequence is 11 residues long. CDR1 is MNHEY and CDR2 is SVGAGI in the germline V gene. V dropped 8 bases and J dropped 4 bases, with 8 bases sitting between them. The CDR3 is CASWFSTEAFF. DNA for the CDR3: TGTGCCAGCTGGTTCAGCACTGAAGCTTTCTTT.

The V call is TRBV7-2, the J call TRBJ2-2, with D possibly matching TRBD1 (5 bases). The V end lost 6 bases, the J end lost 1 base, and 9 bases lay between the germline ends. In germline, CDR1 is SGHTA, CDR2 FQGNSA. The CDR3 covers 14 residues. CDR3 sequence: CASRPQGNTGELFF. CDR3 nucleotide sequence: TGTGCCAGCAGACCCCAGGGGAACACCGGGGAGCTGTTTTTT.

The chain recombines TRBV27 with TRBJ1-2; D is perhaps TRBD1 (6 bases). This CDR3 is built from 13 residues. Trimming removed 5 bases at V and 5 bases at J, with 12 bases between. Germline-derived CDR1 and CDR2 are MNHEY and SMNVEV (reference sequence). The CDR3 DNA reads TGTGCCAGCAGTAAAGGGGGGGGTTATGGCTACACCTTC. Protein product: CASSKGGGYGYTF.

The chain links TRBV5-1 to TRBJ2-7; TRBD1 agrees at 12 bases. Germline loops: CDR1 SGHRS, CDR2 YFSETQ. The ends lost 2 bases at V and 2 bases at J; junction bases unmatched: 5. CDR3 length: 16 residues. In DNA form, the CDR3 reads TGCGCCAGCAGCTTAGGGACAGGGGGCTCGGCCTACGAGCAGTACTTC. Amino acid sequence: CASSLGTGGSAYEQYF.

V and J are TRBV6-5 and TRBJ1-1, with D unresolved. The CDR3 contains 15 residues. Trimming shortened V by 4 bases and J by 8 bases, and 20 bases separated the two germline ends. Germline V CDR1 and CDR2: MNHEY, SVGAGI. The CDR3 DNA follows: TGTGCCAGCAGTTCCATAGGACTTGGCTCCTCCGAAGCTTTCTTT. This sequence encodes CASSSIGLGSSEAFF.

The rearrangement joins TRBV19 to TRBJ2-3; D remains ambiguous. The CDR3 extends over 14 amino acids. Germline loops: CDR1 LNHDA, CDR2 SQIVND (reference sequence). The V gene lost 3 bases and the J gene lost 2 bases, with 9 bases spanning the gap. The CDR3 loop reads CASSIVANTDTQYF. CDR3 bases: TGTGCCAGTAGTATTGTCGCGAACACAGATACGCAGTATTTT. The variable domain in full, with the rest retrieved from reference TRBV19 and TRBJ2-3, is DGGITQSPKYLFRKEGQNVTLSCEQNLNHDAMYWYRQDPGQGLRLIYYSQIVNDFQKGDIAEGYSVSREKKESFPLTVTSAQKNPTAFYLCASSIVANTDTQYFGPGTRLTVL.